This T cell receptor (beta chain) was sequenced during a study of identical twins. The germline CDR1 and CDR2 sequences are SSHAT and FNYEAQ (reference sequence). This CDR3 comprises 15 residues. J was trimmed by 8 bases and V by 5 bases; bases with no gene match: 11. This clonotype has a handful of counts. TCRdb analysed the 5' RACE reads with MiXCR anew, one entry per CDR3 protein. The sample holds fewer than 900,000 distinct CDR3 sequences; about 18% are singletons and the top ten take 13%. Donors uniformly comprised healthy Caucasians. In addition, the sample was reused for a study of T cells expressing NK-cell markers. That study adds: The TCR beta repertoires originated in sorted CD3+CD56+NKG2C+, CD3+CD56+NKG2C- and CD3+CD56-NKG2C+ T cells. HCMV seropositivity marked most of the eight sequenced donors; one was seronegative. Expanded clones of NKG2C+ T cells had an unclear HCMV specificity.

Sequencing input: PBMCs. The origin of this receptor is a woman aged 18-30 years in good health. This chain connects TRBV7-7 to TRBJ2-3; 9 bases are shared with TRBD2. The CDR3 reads CASSPSWASGITQYF. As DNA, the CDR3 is TGTGCCAGCAGCCCCTCTTGGGCTAGCGGGATTACGCAGTATTTT. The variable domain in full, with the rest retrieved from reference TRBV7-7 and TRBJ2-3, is GAGVSQSPRYKVTKRGQDVTLRCDPISSHATLYWYQQALGQGPEFLTYFNYEAQPDKSGLPSDRFSAERPEGSISTLTIQRTEQRDSAMYRCASSPSWASGITQYFGPGTRLTVL.